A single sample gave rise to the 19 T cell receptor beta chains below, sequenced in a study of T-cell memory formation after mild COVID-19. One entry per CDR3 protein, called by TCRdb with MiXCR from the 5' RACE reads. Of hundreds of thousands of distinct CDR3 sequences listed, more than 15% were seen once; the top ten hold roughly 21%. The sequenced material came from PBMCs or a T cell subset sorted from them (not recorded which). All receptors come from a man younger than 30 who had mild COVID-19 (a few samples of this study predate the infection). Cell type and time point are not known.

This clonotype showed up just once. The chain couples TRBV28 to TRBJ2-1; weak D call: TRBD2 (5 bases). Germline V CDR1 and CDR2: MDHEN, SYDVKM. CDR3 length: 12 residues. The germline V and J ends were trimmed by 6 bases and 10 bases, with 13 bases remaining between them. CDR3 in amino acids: CASSLTGFEQFF. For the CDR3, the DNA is TGTGCCAGCAGCCTGACGGGGTTCGAGCAGTTCTTC.

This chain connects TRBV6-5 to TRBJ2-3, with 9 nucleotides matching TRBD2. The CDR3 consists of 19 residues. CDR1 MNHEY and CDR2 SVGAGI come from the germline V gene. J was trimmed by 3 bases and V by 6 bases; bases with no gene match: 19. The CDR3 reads CASSRTSVDLPPRTDTQYF. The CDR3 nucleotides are TGTGCCAGCAGCCGGACTAGCGTGGATCTCCCACCTCGGACAGATACGCAGTATTTT.

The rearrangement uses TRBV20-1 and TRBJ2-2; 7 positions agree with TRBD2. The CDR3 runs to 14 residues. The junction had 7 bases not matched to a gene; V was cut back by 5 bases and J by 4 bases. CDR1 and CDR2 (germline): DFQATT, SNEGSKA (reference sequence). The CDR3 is CSAHGGGSTGELFF. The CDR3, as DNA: TGCAGTGCTCATGGCGGGGGTAGCACCGGGGAGCTGTTTTTT.

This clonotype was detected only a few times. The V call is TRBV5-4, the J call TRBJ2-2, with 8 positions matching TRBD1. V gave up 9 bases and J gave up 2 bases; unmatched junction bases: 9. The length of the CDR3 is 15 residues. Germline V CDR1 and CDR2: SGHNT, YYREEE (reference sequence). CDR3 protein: CATGRGQGNTGELFF. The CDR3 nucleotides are TGTGCCACCGGGCGTGGACAGGGTAACACCGGGGAGCTGTTTTTT.

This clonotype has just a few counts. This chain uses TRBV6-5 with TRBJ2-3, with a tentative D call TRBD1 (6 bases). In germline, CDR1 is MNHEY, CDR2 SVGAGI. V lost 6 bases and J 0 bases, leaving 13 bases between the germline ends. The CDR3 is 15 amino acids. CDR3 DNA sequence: TGTGCCAGCAGAGCTACGACAGGTAGCACAGATACGCAGTATTTT. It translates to CASRATTGSTDTQYF.

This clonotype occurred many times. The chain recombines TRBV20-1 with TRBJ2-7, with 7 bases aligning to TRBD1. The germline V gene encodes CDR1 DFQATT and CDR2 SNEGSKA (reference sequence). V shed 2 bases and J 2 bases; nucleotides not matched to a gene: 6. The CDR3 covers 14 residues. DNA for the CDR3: TGCAGTGCTAGACCACAGGGGTTGACCTACGAGCAGTACTTC. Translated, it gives CSARPQGLTYEQYF.

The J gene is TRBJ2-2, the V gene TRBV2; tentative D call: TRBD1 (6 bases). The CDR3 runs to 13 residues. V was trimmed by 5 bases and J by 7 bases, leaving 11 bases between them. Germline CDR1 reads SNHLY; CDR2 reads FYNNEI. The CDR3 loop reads CASSRDTSGELFF. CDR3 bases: TGTGCCAGCAGTCGGGACACCAGCGGGGAGCTGTTTTTT.

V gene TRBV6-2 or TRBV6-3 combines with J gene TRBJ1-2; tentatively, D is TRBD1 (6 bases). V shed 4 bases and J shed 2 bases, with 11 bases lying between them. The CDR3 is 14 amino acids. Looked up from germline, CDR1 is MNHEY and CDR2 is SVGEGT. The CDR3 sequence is CASSSGTTNYGYTF. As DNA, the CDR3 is TGTGCCAGCAGTTCCGGGACAACGAACTATGGCTACACCTTC.

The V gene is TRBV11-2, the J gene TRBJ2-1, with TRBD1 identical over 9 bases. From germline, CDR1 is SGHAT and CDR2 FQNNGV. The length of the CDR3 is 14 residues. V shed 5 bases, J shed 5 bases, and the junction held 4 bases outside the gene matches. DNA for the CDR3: TGTGCCAGCAGCCGACAGGGGGGGAACAATGAGCAGTTCTTC. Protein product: CASSRQGGNNEQFF.

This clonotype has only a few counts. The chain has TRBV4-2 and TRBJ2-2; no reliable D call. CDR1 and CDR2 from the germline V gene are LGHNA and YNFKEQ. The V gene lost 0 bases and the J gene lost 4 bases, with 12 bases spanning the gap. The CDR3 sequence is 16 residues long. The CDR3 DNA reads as TGTGCCAGCAGCCAAGAGGGCTCCGTTCGCACCGGGGAGCTGTTTTTT. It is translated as CASSQEGSVRTGELFF.

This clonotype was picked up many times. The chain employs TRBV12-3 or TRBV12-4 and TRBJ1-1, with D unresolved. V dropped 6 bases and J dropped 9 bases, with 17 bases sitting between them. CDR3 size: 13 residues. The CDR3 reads CASSRVVDQKAFF. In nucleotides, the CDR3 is TGTGCCAGCAGCCGGGTGGTGGACCAAAAAGCTTTCTTT.

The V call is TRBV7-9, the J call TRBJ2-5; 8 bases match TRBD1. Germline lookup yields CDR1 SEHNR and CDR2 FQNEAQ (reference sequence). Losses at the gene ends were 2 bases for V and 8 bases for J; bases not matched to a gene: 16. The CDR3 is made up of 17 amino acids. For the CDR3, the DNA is TGTGCCAGCAGCTTACTCAAAGGACAGGGATGGGGCGAAACCCAGTACTTC. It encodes CASSLLKGQGWGETQYF.

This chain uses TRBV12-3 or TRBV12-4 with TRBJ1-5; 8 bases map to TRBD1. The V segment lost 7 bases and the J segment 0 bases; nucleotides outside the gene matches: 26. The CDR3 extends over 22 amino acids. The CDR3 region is CASILPPDRVWKWVYSNQPQHF. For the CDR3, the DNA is TGTGCCAGCATCCTTCCCCCGGACAGGGTGTGGAAATGGGTATATAGCAATCAGCCCCAGCATTTT.

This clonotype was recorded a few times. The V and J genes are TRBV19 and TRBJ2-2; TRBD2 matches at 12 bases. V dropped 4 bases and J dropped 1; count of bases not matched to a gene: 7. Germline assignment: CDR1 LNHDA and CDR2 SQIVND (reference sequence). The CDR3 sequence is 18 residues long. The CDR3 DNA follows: TGTGCCAGTAGTACCAGACTAGCGGGGGCCAGGAACACCGGGGAGCTGTTTTTT. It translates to CASSTRLAGARNTGELFF.

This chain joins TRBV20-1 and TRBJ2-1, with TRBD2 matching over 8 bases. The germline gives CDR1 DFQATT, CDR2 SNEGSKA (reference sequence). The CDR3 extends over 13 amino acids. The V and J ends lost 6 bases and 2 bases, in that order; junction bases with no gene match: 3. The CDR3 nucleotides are TGCAGTGCCCGGGGACTAGCCTACAATGAGCAGTTCTTC. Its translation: CSARGLAYNEQFF.

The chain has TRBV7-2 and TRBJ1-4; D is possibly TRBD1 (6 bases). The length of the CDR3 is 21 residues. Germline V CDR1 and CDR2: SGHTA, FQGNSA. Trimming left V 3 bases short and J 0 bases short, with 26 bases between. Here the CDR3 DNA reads TGTGCCAGCAGCTTCCATCCCACTCACAGGGAAAGGGTTGCAACTAATGAAAAACTGTTTTTT. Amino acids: CASSFHPTHRERVATNEKLFF. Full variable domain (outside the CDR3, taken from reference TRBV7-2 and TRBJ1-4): GAGVSQSPSNKVTEKGKDVELRCDPISGHTALYWYRQSLGQGLEFLIYFQGNSAPDKSGLPSDRFSAERTGGSVSTLTIQRTQQEDSAVYLCASSFHPTHRERVATNEKLFFGSGTQLSVL.

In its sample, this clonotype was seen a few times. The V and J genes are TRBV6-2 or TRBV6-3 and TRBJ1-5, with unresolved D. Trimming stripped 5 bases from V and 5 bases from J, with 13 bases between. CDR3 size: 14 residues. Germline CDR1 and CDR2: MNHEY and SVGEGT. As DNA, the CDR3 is TGTGCCAGCAGTCCCCGCCGGGTGGATCAGCCCCAGCATTTT. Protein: CASSPRRVDQPQHF.

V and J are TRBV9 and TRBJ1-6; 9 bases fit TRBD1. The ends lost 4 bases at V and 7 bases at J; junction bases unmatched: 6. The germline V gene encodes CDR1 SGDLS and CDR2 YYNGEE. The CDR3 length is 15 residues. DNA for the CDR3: TGTGCCAGCAGCCCGTGGGACAGGGAGAATTCACCCCTCCACTTT. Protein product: CASSPWDRENSPLHF.

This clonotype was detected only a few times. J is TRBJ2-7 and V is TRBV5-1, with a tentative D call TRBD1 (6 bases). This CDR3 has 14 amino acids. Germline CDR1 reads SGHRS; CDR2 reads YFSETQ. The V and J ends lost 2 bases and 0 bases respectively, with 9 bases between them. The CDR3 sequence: CASSLTGPSYEQYV. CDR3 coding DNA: TGCGCCAGCAGCTTAACAGGGCCCTCCTACGAGCAGTACGTC.